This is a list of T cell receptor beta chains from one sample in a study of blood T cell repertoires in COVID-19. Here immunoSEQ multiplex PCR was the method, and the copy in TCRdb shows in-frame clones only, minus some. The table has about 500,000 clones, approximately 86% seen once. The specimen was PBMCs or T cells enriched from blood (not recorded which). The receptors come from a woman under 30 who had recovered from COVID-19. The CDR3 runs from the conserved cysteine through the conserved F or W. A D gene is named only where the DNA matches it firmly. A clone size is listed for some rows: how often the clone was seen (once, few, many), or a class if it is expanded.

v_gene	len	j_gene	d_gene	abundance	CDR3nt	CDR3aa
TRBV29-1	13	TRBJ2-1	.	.	TGCAGCGTTGAAGTGACAGTTTACAATGAGCAGTTCTTC	CSVEVTVYNEQFF
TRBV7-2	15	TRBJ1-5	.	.	TGTGCCAGCAGCCCGATAGCCACTTTGTATCAGCCCCAGCATTTT	CASSPIATLYQPQHF
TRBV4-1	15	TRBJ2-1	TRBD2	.	TGCGCCAGCAGCCATCCGGGACTAGCGGGCGACGAGCAGTTCTTC	CASSHPGLAGDEQFF
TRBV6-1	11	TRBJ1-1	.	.	TGTGCCAGCAGATCCGGGACAGAAGCTTTCTTT	CASRSGTEAFF
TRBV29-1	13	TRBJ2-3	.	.	TGCAGCGTTAGACAGGTCGTCACAGATACGCAGTATTTT	CSVRQVVTDTQYF
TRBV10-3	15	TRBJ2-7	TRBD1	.	TGTGCCATCAGGAGATTACAGGGGATTTCGTACGAGCAGTACTTC	CAIRRLQGISYEQYF
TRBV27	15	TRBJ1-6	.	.	TGTGCCAGCAGTTCCCCGGACGTACTAGGTTCACCCCTCCACTTT	CASSSPDVLGSPLHF
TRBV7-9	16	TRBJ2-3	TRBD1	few	TGTGCCAGCAGCGCAACGGGCAGGGGGTTCACAGATACGCAGTATTTT	CASSATGRGFTDTQYF
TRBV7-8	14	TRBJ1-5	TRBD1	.	TGTGCCAGCAGACAGGGGACTAGCAATCAGCCCCAGCATTTT	CASRQGTSNQPQHF
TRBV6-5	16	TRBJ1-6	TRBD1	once	TGTGCCAGCAGTTACTCGATCGTCGCAGGGGGATCACCCCTCCACTTT	CASSYSIVAGGSPLHF
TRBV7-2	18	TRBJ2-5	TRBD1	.	TGTGCCAGCAGCATACTGGGACAGGGGGCCGGGGGAGGAGAGACCCAGTACTTC	CASSILGQGAGGGETQYF
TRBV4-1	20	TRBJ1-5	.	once	TGCGCCAGCAGCCAAGGGGGGAGGGGCCCGCTCTCCTATAGCAATCAGCCCCAGCATTTT	CASSQGGRGPLSYSNQPQHF
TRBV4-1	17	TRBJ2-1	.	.	TGCGCCAGCCAAAAAGGGACTCTAGCCTACTCCTACAATGAGCAGTTCTTC	CASQKGTLAYSYNEQFF
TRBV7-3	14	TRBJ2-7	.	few	TGTGCCAGCAGCTTCCGAGGGAGCTCCTACGAGCAGTACTTC	CASSFRGSSYEQYF
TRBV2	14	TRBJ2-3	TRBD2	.	TGTGCCAGCGGGGAACTAGCGGGGGCCTCCACGTCGTATTTT	CASGELAGASTSYF
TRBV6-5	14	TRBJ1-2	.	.	TGTGCCAGCAATTTGGAAGGGGCTAGGTATGGCTACACCTTC	CASNLEGARYGYTF